The 31 T cell receptor beta chains presented below share a single source sample, sequenced in a study of response to subunit inactivated influenza vaccine. TCRdb itself ran the RT-PCR reads through MiXCR, one entry per CDR3 protein. The top ten clones hold roughly 11% of a sample with about 780,000 distinct CDR3 sequences, approximately 17% of them seen once. This specimen consisted of PBMCs from blood, obtained approximately 5 days after vaccination. The receptors stem from a man aged 45-65 years who received an inactivated influenza vaccine.

This clonotype was seen a few times. The genes are TRBV7-2 and TRBJ2-7; D may be TRBD1 (6 bases). V was trimmed by 5 bases and J by 2 bases, leaving 19 bases between them. Per the germline V gene, CDR1 is SGHTA and CDR2 is FQGNSA. The CDR3 extends over 16 amino acids. This CDR3 is CASSPPGRTDTYEQYF. The CDR3 nucleotides are TGTGCCAGCAGCCCTCCTGGTAGGACAGACACCTACGAGCAGTACTTC.

This chain's CDR3 is CASSLAGRVGDIQYF. CDR3 coding DNA: TGTGCCAGCAGCTTGGCTGGCAGGGTGGGGGACATTCAGTACTTC. This chain joins TRBV5-5 and TRBJ2-4, with D perhaps TRBD1 or TRBD2 (5 bases each). The CDR3 contains 15 residues. Germline assignment: CDR1 SGHKS and CDR2 YYEKEE (reference sequence). The V and J ends lost 0 bases and 8 bases respectively, with 15 bases between them. The full variable domain, in which reference TRBV5-5 and TRBJ2-4 provide the parts outside the CDR3, is DAGVTQSPTHLIKTRGQQVTLRCSPISGHKSVSWYQQVLGQGPQFIFQYYEKEERGRGNFPDRFSARQFPNYSSELNVNALLLGDSALYLCASSLAGRVGDIQYFGAGTRLSVL.

The V gene is TRBV7-3, the J gene TRBJ1-2; weak D call: TRBD1 (5 bases). V lost 4 bases to trimming and J lost 5 bases, with 20 bases between them. Germline V gene data show CDR1 as SGHTA and CDR2 as FQGTGA. The CDR3 loop spans 16 amino acids. This chain's CDR3 is CASSSGPMAGDYGYTF. CDR3 bases: TGTGCCAGCAGCTCGGGACCTATGGCAGGAGATTATGGCTACACCTTC.

This chain joins TRBV7-3 and TRBJ2-1; TRBD1 matches at 8 bases. The CDR3 has 15 amino acids. Looked up from germline, CDR1 is SGHTA and CDR2 is FQGTGA. The V and J ends lost 5 bases and 0 bases, in that order; junction bases with no gene match: 3. The CDR3 loop is CASSRQGHSYNEQFF. The CDR3 region has the DNA TGTGCCAGCAGCCGACAGGGGCACTCCTACAATGAGCAGTTCTTC.

The chain links TRBV6-1 to TRBJ2-7; the D gene is possibly TRBD1 (6 bases). Germline-derived CDR1 and CDR2 are MNHNS and SASEGT. The V and J ends lost 7 bases and 0 bases respectively, with 13 bases between them. The CDR3 totals 14 residues. The CDR3 coding sequence is TGTGCCAGCACCCCCGGGACATTCTCCTACGAGCAGTACTTC. Amino acids: CASTPGTFSYEQYF.

There are a few counts of this clonotype. The chain joins TRBV20-1 to TRBJ2-1, with 7 bases matching TRBD2. V dropped 1 base and J dropped 7; count of bases not matched to a gene: 13. The CDR3 consists of 16 residues. Looked up from germline, CDR1 is DFQATT and CDR2 is SNEGSKA (reference sequence). This CDR3 reads CSARGAPAGVGNEQFF. CDR3 nucleotides: TGCAGTGCTAGAGGTGCACCCGCGGGAGTGGGGAATGAGCAGTTCTTC.

The rearrangement joins TRBV15 to TRBJ2-3; 11 nucleotides align to TRBD2. From germline, CDR1 is LNHNV and CDR2 YYDKDF (reference sequence). V shed 3 bases, J shed 5 bases, and the junction held 10 bases outside the gene matches. The CDR3 spans 17 residues. The CDR3 sequence is CATSRLTSGVHLDTQYF. The CDR3, as DNA: TGTGCCACCAGCAGGTTGACTAGCGGGGTTCATTTAGATACGCAGTATTTT.

This clonotype was found a few times. The junction does not match germline at one end; this may be a read error. The genes are TRBV7-2 and TRBJ2-7; D unclear. The CDR3 sequence is 16 residues long. Germline CDR1 SGHTA, CDR2 FQGNSA. CDR3 in amino acids: CASSLGPQLRSSEQYF. The DNA for the CDR3 is TGTGCCAGCAGCTTAGGTCCCCAGCTCAGGTCCTCCGAGCAGTACTTC.

This clonotype was seen only a few times. V usage is TRBV7-2 and J usage is TRBJ2-1; 8 bases line up with TRBD1. Germline loops: CDR1 SGHTA, CDR2 FQGNSA. J lost 5 bases, V lost 4 bases, and 10 bases had no gene match. The CDR3 has 16 amino acids. The CDR3 is CASSSKNRDRNNEQFF. CDR3 nucleotide sequence: TGTGCCAGCAGCTCAAAAAACCGGGACAGGAACAATGAGCAGTTCTTC.

This clonotype showed up just a few times. The J gene is TRBJ2-5, the V gene TRBV7-2; tentatively, D is TRBD2 (5 bases). V was pared by 5 bases and J by 5 bases, with 12 bases between. The CDR3 contains 13 residues. From germline, CDR1 is SGHTA and CDR2 FQGNSA. The CDR3 loop is CASSNGRVETQYF. CDR3 sequence (DNA): TGTGCCAGCAGCAACGGGCGGGTGGAGACCCAGTACTTC.

The chain links TRBV6-1 to TRBJ2-1; 11 bases line up with TRBD1. V lost 6 bases, J lost 5 bases, and 12 bases stayed unmatched. CDR3 length: 17 amino acids. The germline V gene encodes CDR1 MNHNS and CDR2 SASEGT. In nucleotides, the CDR3 is TGTGCCAGCAGCCCCGGACAGGGGGCCTCGAACCACAATGAGCAGTTCTTC. Translation: CASSPGQGASNHNEQFF.

The chain combines TRBV20-1 with TRBJ2-5, with 9 nucleotides matching TRBD1. Germline-derived CDR1 and CDR2 are DFQATT and SNEGSKA (reference sequence). J lost 5 bases, V lost 6 bases, and 10 bases had no gene match. The CDR3 extends over 14 amino acids. CDR3 nucleotide sequence: TGCAGTGCAGTCCCGACAGGGGGGCCGGAGACCCAGTACTTC. It encodes CSAVPTGGPETQYF.

This clonotype was found a few times. V and J are TRBV29-1 and TRBJ2-7, with 7 bases matching TRBD2. This CDR3 region has 12 residues. V trimming: 4 bases; J trimming: 4 bases; junction bases outside the gene matches: 4. Germline V gives CDR1 SQVTM, CDR2 ANQGSEA. The CDR3 loop reads CSVGERGYEQYF. For the CDR3, the DNA is TGCAGCGTTGGTGAGCGGGGATACGAGCAGTACTTC.

The chain joins TRBV12-5 to TRBJ2-5, with D uncertain. Germline CDR1 is LGHNT and CDR2 is FRNRAP. The CDR3 is made up of 11 amino acids. V lost 9 bases to trimming and J lost 4 bases, with 9 bases between them. Written as DNA, the CDR3 is TGTGCTAGCGGAAAAGGAGAGACCCAGTACTTC. Protein product: CASGKGETQYF.

J is TRBJ1-3 and V is TRBV6-1; D perhaps matches TRBD1 (5 bases). Germline CDR1 reads MNHNS; CDR2 reads SASEGT. V lost 6 bases and J 0 bases, leaving 12 bases between the germline ends. CDR3 length equals 15 residues. As DNA, the CDR3 is TGTGCCAGCAGCAGAACAGGCAACTCTGGAAACACCATATATTTT. Amino acid sequence: CASSRTGNSGNTIYF.

This rearrangement joins TRBV7-2 to TRBJ1-1, with D uncertain. This CDR3 has 14 amino acids. CDR1 and CDR2 (germline): SGHTA, FQGNSA. The V and J ends lost 2 bases and 4 bases respectively, with 11 bases between them. In DNA, the CDR3 is TGTGCCAGCAGCTTACAGAGGGAGGCCACTGAAGCTTTCTTT. Translation gives CASSLQREATEAFF.

This clonotype was detected only a few times. This sequence joins TRBV7-2 and TRBJ2-7, with a tentative D call TRBD2 (5 bases). Germline V lookup: CDR1 SGHTA, CDR2 FQGNSA. V was cut by 4 bases and J by 4 bases, with 11 bases left in between. The CDR3 has 13 residues. CDR3 DNA: TGTGCCAGCAGCTACCGGACTGAGTACGAGCAGTACTTC. Amino acids: CASSYRTEYEQYF.

The rearrangement links TRBV11-2 to TRBJ2-1, with 12 bases matching TRBD2. CDR1 and CDR2 from the germline V gene are SGHAT and FQNNGV. The CDR3 contains 16 residues. After removal of 4 bases from V and 8 bases from J, the junction contained 9 bases not matched to a gene. DNA for the CDR3: TGTGCCAGCAGCTCGTTGACTAGCGGGAGACCGTATGAGCAGTTCTTC. Encoded protein: CASSSLTSGRPYEQFF.

This clonotype was counted between two and nine times. This sequence joins TRBV20-1 and TRBJ2-7; a weak D match, TRBD1 (6 bases). The CDR3 is made up of 15 amino acids. The germline gives CDR1 DFQATT, CDR2 SNEGSKA (reference sequence). The V end lost 5 bases, the J end lost 0 bases, and 17 bases lay between the germline ends. In nucleotides, the CDR3 is TGCAGTGCTGGAAAACAGGGCCCGAGCTCCTACGAGCAGTACTTC. Its protein is CSAGKQGPSSYEQYF.

This clonotype showed up just a few times. This chain connects TRBV19 to TRBJ2-1, with TRBD2 identical over 12 bases. The CDR3 runs to 17 residues. The trim removed 6 bases at V and 7 bases at J, leaving 13 bases unmatched. Germline V gene lookup returns CDR1 LNHDA and CDR2 SQIVND (reference sequence). CDR3 in DNA: TGTGCCAGTAGACCCCGAGTAACTAGCGGGGGGTGGAATGAGCAGTTCTTC. This gives the protein CASRPRVTSGGWNEQFF.

The table lists this clonotype with a few counts. The chain combines TRBV5-1 with TRBJ2-6, with a tentative D call TRBD1 (6 bases). The V and J ends lost 4 bases and 0 bases respectively, with 14 bases between them. The CDR3 has 17 amino acids. Germline V gene data show CDR1 as SGHRS and CDR2 as YFSETQ. Here the CDR3 DNA reads TGCGCCAGCAGCCTCGGACAGCTTAGCTCTGGGGCCAACGTCCTGACTTTC. It encodes CASSLGQLSSGANVLTF.

This clonotype has just a few counts. CDR3 in amino acids: CASSVESGLGKDTQYF. For the CDR3, the DNA is TGTGCCAGCAGCGTAGAGTCGGGGCTCGGGAAAGATACGCAGTATTTT. This chain connects TRBV9 to TRBJ2-3; TRBD1 or TRBD2 may be the D gene (5 bases each). This CDR3 comprises 16 residues. Germline V gene data show CDR1 as SGDLS and CDR2 as YYNGEE. V shed 0 bases and J shed 5 bases, with 16 bases lying between them.

The chain joins TRBV20-1 to TRBJ1-4; no firm D call. The CDR3 covers 15 residues. V lost 6 bases to trimming and J lost 0 bases, with 14 bases between them. Germline CDR1 is DFQATT and CDR2 is SNEGSKA (reference sequence). The CDR3 nucleotides are TGCAGTGCCTACCCTCCCAAGTCAACTAATGAAAAACTGTTTTTT. This sequence encodes CSAYPPKSTNEKLFF.

V is TRBV15 and J is TRBJ2-1; D not resolved. The CDR3 extends over 12 amino acids. Germline CDR1 and CDR2: LNHNV and YYDKDF (reference sequence). Between the trimmed V and J ends, which lost 5 bases and 9 bases, there was a span of 11 bases. In DNA, the CDR3 is TGTGCCACCAGCCCCCCTAAAGGTGAGCAGTTCTTC. Translated: CATSPPKGEQFF.

This chain links TRBV11-2 with TRBJ2-7; no definite D call. The CDR3 runs 12 residues. Germline assignment: CDR1 SGHAT and CDR2 FQNNGV. Trimming pared 5 bases from V and 6 bases from J, leaving 11 bases between. CDR3 nucleotide sequence: TGTGCCAGCAGCCTGCATCCTGGCGAGCAGTACTTC. This gives the protein CASSLHPGEQYF. Full variable domain (missing parts from reference TRBV11-2 and TRBJ2-7): EAGVAQSPRYKIIEKRQSVAFWCNPISGHATLYWYQQILGQGPKLLIQFQNNGVVDDSQLPKDRFSAERLKGVDSTLKIQPAKLEDSAVYLCASSLHPGEQYFGPGTRLTVT.

The CDR3: CASSQDRSGGQEQFF. The CDR3 coding sequence is TGCGCCAGCAGCCAAGATAGGTCAGGGGGCCAGGAGCAGTTCTTC. V usage is TRBV4-1 and J usage is TRBJ2-1; 8 bases fit TRBD1. This CDR3 region has 15 residues. Trimming at V came to 0 bases and at J to 10 bases, leaving 8 bases not matched to a gene. Germline CDR1 MGHRA, CDR2 YSYEKL.

The genes are TRBV30 and TRBJ2-1, with TRBD2 matching 10 bases. V gave up 3 bases and J gave up 3 bases; unmatched junction bases: 5. CDR3 size: 15 residues. The V gene's germline CDR1 is GTSNPN and CDR2 SVGIG (reference sequence). This CDR3 is CAWSTGTSDYNEQFF. The DNA for the CDR3 is TGTGCCTGGAGCACCGGGACTAGCGACTACAATGAGCAGTTCTTC.

The chain is built from TRBV5-6 and TRBJ1-5; D gene uncertain. Trimming removed 1 base at V and 4 bases at J, with 12 bases between. There are 15 residues in the CDR3. The germline V gene encodes CDR1 SGHDT and CDR2 YYEEEE. CDR3: CASSLFFGCNQPQHF. The CDR3 DNA is TGTGCCAGCAGCTTGTTTTTCGGCTGTAATCAGCCCCAGCATTTT.

The chain recombines TRBV12-3 or TRBV12-4 with TRBJ2-1; D gene uncertain. There are 12 residues in the CDR3. V gave up 2 bases and J gave up 10 bases, with 9 bases separating them. The CDR3 sequence: CASSLNRMEQFF. For the CDR3, the DNA is TGTGCCAGCAGTTTAAACAGAATGGAGCAGTTCTTC.

The chain joins TRBV28 to TRBJ2-5; 7 positions agree with TRBD2. This CDR3 has 15 residues. The junction had 11 bases not matched to a gene; V was cut back by 5 bases and J by 5 bases. The germline CDR1 and CDR2 sequences are MDHEN and SYDVKM. CDR3 sequence (DNA): TGTGCCAGCAGTCCCCGACCAGGGAGGGACGAGACCCAGTACTTC. Amino acid sequence: CASSPRPGRDETQYF.

V gene TRBV10-3 combines with J gene TRBJ2-7, with D perhaps matching TRBD1 or TRBD2 (5 bases each). Trimming removed 2 bases from V and 0 bases from J, with 8 bases in between. The CDR3 spans 14 residues. Looked up from germline, CDR1 is ENHRY and CDR2 is SYGVKD. As DNA, the CDR3 is TGTGCCATCAGTGAGGTTGGGGGCTCCTACGAGCAGTACTTC. It is translated as CAISEVGGSYEQYF.